This T cell receptor beta chain was documented in a study of cytomegalovirus exposure and HLA in healthy donors. Study background: Inside one of the first data releases sat around 85 million unique TCRs taken from HLA-typed donors.

Both 60 Vbeta primers and 13 Jbeta primers went into the PCR. Profiled with immunoSEQ multiplex PCR; TCRdb holds only in-frame clones, not every one. Among fewer than 250,000 clones, over 60% were seen once, and the ten largest hold around 2.2%. A single count supports this clone. Germline assignment: CDR1 SGDLS and CDR2 YYNGEE. V gave up 0 bases and J gave up 0 bases, with 4 bases separating them. CDR3 size: 14 residues. Sequencing was done on a sample of PBMCs. The receptor was isolated from a woman aged 25 to 39 in good health and CMV-seropositive. The chain has TRBV9 and TRBJ1-3; no firm D call. The CDR3 region has the DNA TGTGCCAGCAGCGTAGGTAACTCTGGAAACACCATATATTTT. Its protein product is CASSVGNSGNTIYF.